A selection of T cell receptor beta chains follows, all from one sample in a study of cytomegalovirus exposure and HLA in healthy donors. Data came from immunoSEQ multiplex PCR; TCRdb stores just in-frame clones and leaves some out. The table shows around 150,000 clones, with around 65% occurring only once. The sequenced material came from PBMCs. The receptors were sampled from a woman aged 55-70 years in good health and CMV-seronegative. CDR3s include the opening cysteine and the closing phenylalanine or tryptophan. Each record gives: clone size, CDR3 length, D gene, V gene, J gene, CDR3 protein, CDR3 DNA. The D gene is left open where the match is weak. Clone size is not always given. Where it is, it says once, few, many or a class for expanded clones.

>-|14|-|TRBV7-9|TRBJ1-2
CASSPLDRPGGYTF
TGTGCCAGCAGCCCCTTAGACAGGCCGGGCGGCTACACCTTC
>-|13|-|TRBV6-1|TRBJ2-5
CASSEVRGETQYF
TGTGCCAGCAGTGAGGTCAGGGGAGAGACCCAGTACTTC
>-|16|-|TRBV7-2|TRBJ2-1
CASSLAGLAQYNEQFF
TGTGCCAGCAGCTTAGCGGGGCTAGCGCAGTACAATGAGCAGTTCTTC
>few|15|TRBD1|TRBV23-1|TRBJ2-7
CASSQGQALSCEQYF
TGCGCCAGCAGTCAAGGACAGGCCTTATCCTGCGAGCAGTACTTC
>-|14|TRBD1|TRBV5-1|TRBJ2-7
CASSSQGVSYEQYF
TGCGCCAGCAGCTCACAGGGGGTCTCCTACGAGCAGTACTTC
>-|15|-|TRBV5-1|TRBJ1-5
CASSPGAGSNQPQHF
TGCGCCAGCAGCCCAGGGGCGGGTAGCAATCAGCCCCAGCATTTT
>-|18|TRBD2|TRBV9|TRBJ2-2
CASSVVDSGGANTGELFF
TGTGCCAGCAGCGTAGTTGATAGCGGGGGGGCGAACACCGGGGAGCTGTTTTTT
>-|16|TRBD2|TRBV5-4|TRBJ2-2
CASSAGLAGGNGELFF
TGTGCCAGCAGCGCCGGACTAGCGGGAGGTAACGGGGAGCTGTTTTTT
>-|18|TRBD2|TRBV5-1|TRBJ2-5
CASSLEGRGRWIQETQYF
TGCGCCAGCAGCTTGGAGGGGAGGGGACGGTGGATCCAAGAGACCCAGTACTTC
>few|14|-|TRBV4-3|TRBJ1-1
CASSQDRGLVGAFF
TGCGCCAGCAGCCAAGATCGGGGTTTGGTAGGAGCTTTCTTT
>-|12|TRBD1|TRBV6-1|TRBJ1-1
CASTTGTGKAFF
TGTGCCAGCACTACCGGGACAGGGAAAGCTTTCTTT
>few|14|TRBD2|TRBV5-4|TRBJ2-2
CASSLGLAYGELFF
TGTGCCAGCAGCTTGGGACTAGCCTACGGGGAGCTGTTTTTT
>-|13|TRBD1|TRBV19|TRBJ2-7
CATGTGGPYEQYF
TGTGCCACCGGGACAGGGGGCCCCTACGAGCAGTACTTC
>-|14|TRBD2|TRBV27|TRBJ2-7
CASSFVAGGYEQYF
TGTGCCAGCAGTTTCGTAGCGGGGGGCTACGAGCAGTACTTC
>-|15|-|TRBV13|TRBJ2-3
CASSLRLVGTDTQYF
TGTGCCAGCAGCTTAAGGCTAGTTGGCACAGATACGCAGTATTTT
>-|14|-|TRBV19|TRBJ2-5
CASSWGPNQETQYF
TGTGCCAGTTCGTGGGGCCCCAACCAAGAGACCCAGTACTTC
>-|14|TRBD1|TRBV5-8|TRBJ1-2
CASSSEQGRRGYTF
TGTGCCAGCAGCTCTGAACAGGGGCGGCGCGGCTACACCTTC
>-|15|-|TRBV5-1|TRBJ2-2
CASSLVRANTGELFF
TGCGCCAGCAGCTTGGTCAGGGCGAACACCGGGGAGCTGTTTTTT
>-|13|-|TRBV5-4|TRBJ2-3
CASSSDFTDTQYF
TGTGCCAGCAGCTCGGACTTCACAGATACGCAGTATTTT
>-|13|-|TRBV28|TRBJ1-5
CASRRGANQPQHF
TGTGCCAGCAGGCGGGGGGCGAATCAGCCCCAGCATTTT
>few|15|-|TRBV15|TRBJ2-1
CATSRPDSPYNEQFF
TGTGCCACCAGCAGGCCGGACAGCCCCTACAATGAGCAGTTCTTC
>-|15|TRBD1|TRBV2|TRBJ2-3
CASSAADRVTDTQYF
TGTGCCAGCAGTGCAGCGGACAGGGTCACAGATACGCAGTATTTT
>-|15|TRBD2|TRBV7-3|TRBJ2-5
CASSLSSGTVETQYF
TGTGCCAGCAGCTTATCTAGCGGGACTGTAGAGACCCAGTACTTC
>-|13|-|TRBV25-1|TRBJ1-6
CASSFLSNSPLHF
TGTGCCAGCAGTTTTCTATCGAATTCACCCCTCCACTTT
>-|16|TRBD2|TRBV5-6|TRBJ2-3
CASSPGTSGGTDTQYF
TGTGCCAGCAGCCCTGGGACTAGCGGAGGCACAGATACGCAGTATTTT
>once|17|TRBD2|TRBV11-3|TRBJ2-1
CASSLGGGLAGGWEQFF
TGTGCCAGCAGCTTAGGCGGAGGGCTAGCGGGGGGGTGGGAGCAGTTCTTC
>-|14|TRBD2|TRBV5-1|TRBJ2-5
CASSLLAGQETQYF
TGCGCCAGCAGCTTACTAGCGGGACAAGAGACCCAGTACTTC
>-|14|-|TRBV27|TRBJ2-3
CASSFLGVADTQYF
TGTGCCAGCAGTTTTTTAGGAGTTGCAGATACGCAGTATTTT
>-|13|-|TRBV7-2|TRBJ2-5
CASLQGMWETQYF
TGTGCCAGCCTTCAGGGAATGTGGGAGACCCAGTACTTC
>-|15|TRBD1|TRBV18|TRBJ2-3
CASSPLQGARDTQYF
TGTGCCAGCTCACCCCTACAGGGGGCTAGGGATACGCAGTATTTT
>-|14|-|TRBV6-5|TRBJ2-7
CAGLKRQNAYEQYF
TGTGCCGGATTAAAACGACAGAACGCCTACGAGCAGTACTTC
>-|14|TRBD2|TRBV29-1|TRBJ2-5
CSVSAGGPRETQYF
TGCAGCGTTTCAGCGGGGGGGCCTAGAGAGACCCAGTACTTC
>-|14|-|TRBV19|TRBJ2-5
CASSISGLPETQYF
TGTGCCAGTAGCATTTCAGGTCTTCCAGAGACCCAGTACTTC
>-|15|-|TRBV21-1|TRBJ1-1
CASINRGFRGHSAFF
TGTGCCAGCATAAATAGGGGCTTCCGGGGACACTCGGCTTTCTTT
>-|17|TRBD2|TRBV7-9|TRBJ2-1
CASSLVASGTRYNEQFF
TGTGCCAGCAGCTTAGTGGCTAGCGGGACCCGGTACAATGAGCAGTTCTTC
>-|15|-|TRBV5-8|TRBJ1-2
CASSLGPRGYYGYTF
TGTGCCAGCAGCTTGGGTCCCCGGGGGTACTATGGCTACACCTTC
>-|14|TRBD1|TRBV6-1|TRBJ2-7
CASSPGTGPYEQYF
TGTGCCAGCAGCCCCGGGACAGGGCCCTACGAGCAGTACTTC
>-|14|TRBD2|TRBV29-1|TRBJ2-3
CSVRLAGGSDTQYF
TGCAGCGTAAGACTAGCGGGAGGATCAGATACGCAGTATTTT
>few|17|TRBD1|TRBV19|TRBJ1-1
CASSIRGQGAVKAEAFF
TGTGCCAGTAGTATCCGGGGACAGGGGGCGGTTAAGGCTGAAGCTTTCTTT
>-|12|-|TRBV5-4|TRBJ1-2
CASSLTADGYTF
TGTGCCAGCAGCTTGACCGCGGATGGCTACACCTTC
>-|16|TRBD2|TRBV5-1|TRBJ2-1
CASSTGTSGPYNEQFF
TGCGCCAGCAGCACCGGGACTAGCGGACCTTACAATGAGCAGTTCTTC
>-|14|-|TRBV19|TRBJ2-1
CASSIGRGYNEQFF
TGTGCCAGTAGTATAGGTAGGGGCTACAATGAGCAGTTCTTC
>-|14|-|TRBV2|TRBJ2-3
CASRRTELTDTQYF
TGTGCCAGCAGAAGGACAGAGCTCACAGATACGCAGTATTTT
>-|14|TRBD1|TRBV28|TRBJ2-7
CASSTGGSGYEQYF
TGTGCCAGCAGCACAGGGGGCTCTGGTTACGAGCAGTACTTC
>few|13|TRBD2|TRBV28|TRBJ2-5
CATVLAGGGTQYF
TGTGCCACCGTACTAGCGGGAGGGGGGACCCAGTACTTC
>-|14|-|TRBV7-6|TRBJ2-5
CASSLAERWETQYF
TGTGCCAGCAGCTTAGCGGAGCGGTGGGAGACCCAGTACTTC
>once|15|TRBD1|TRBV27|TRBJ1-2
CASSWFRDSLYGYTF
TGTGCCAGCAGTTGGTTCAGGGACAGCCTCTATGGCTACACCTTC
>-|18|TRBD1|TRBV28|TRBJ2-5
CASSLSLRTGNRQETQYF
TGTGCCAGCAGTTTATCCCTGCGGACAGGGAACCGGCAAGAGACCCAGTACTTC
>-|13|TRBD1|TRBV19|TRBJ2-7
CASSETGVVEQYF
TGTGCCAGTAGCGAGACAGGGGTCGTCGAGCAGTACTTC
>-|13|-|TRBV19|TRBJ1-4
CASSQGTNEKLFF
TGTGCCAGTAGTCAGGGGACTAATGAAAAACTGTTTTTT
>-|14|-|TRBV7-2|TRBJ1-1
CASSLDIPNTEAFF
TGTGCCAGCAGCTTAGACATACCGAACACTGAAGCTTTCTTT
>-|14|-|TRBV5-8|TRBJ2-7
CASSLEGLPYEQYF
TGTGCCAGCAGCCTAGAGGGACTGCCCTACGAGCAGTACTTC
>-|15|-|TRBV5-6|TRBJ2-3
CASSVFRGYTDTQYF
TGTGCCAGCAGCGTCTTTCGGGGTTACACAGATACGCAGTATTTT
>-|13|-|TRBV18|TRBJ2-5
CASSPRGIETQYF
TGTGCCAGCTCACCCCGGGGAATAGAGACCCAGTACTTC
>-|14|-|TRBV19|TRBJ2-3
CASSQQGRTDTQYF
TGTGCCAGTAGCCAACAGGGACGCACAGATACGCAGTATTTT
>few|14|TRBD1|TRBV7-2|TRBJ1-5
CASSPGQPIGPQHF
TGTGCCAGCAGCCCGGGACAGCCGATAGGGCCCCAGCATTTT
>-|13|TRBD1|TRBV28|TRBJ1-5
CASRTGGDQPQHF
TGTGCCTCCCGGACAGGGGGTGATCAGCCCCAGCATTTT
>-|15|-|TRBV7-9|TRBJ1-2
CASSLDGGSLYGYTF
TGTGCCAGCAGCCTAGACGGAGGGAGCCTATATGGCTACACCTTC
>-|16|TRBD2|TRBV7-9|TRBJ2-5
CASSESGGVILETQYF
TGTGCCAGCTCAGAAAGCGGGGGGGTTATTTTAGAGACCCAGTACTTC
>-|13|-|TRBV19|TRBJ2-1
CASSMGLYNEQFF
TGTGCCAGTAGTATGGGACTTTACAATGAGCAGTTCTTC